The present T cell receptor (beta chain) was sequenced within a study of T cell repertoires in cytomegalovirus infection. About the study: Public TCR beta signature analysis indicated the presence of both CMV infection and matching HLA type. Study-wide results and limits: CMV carriers having the relevant HLA were flagged by cumulative public TCR beta family frequency. Ex vivo, HLA-C-restricted CMV-specific TCR beta clonotypes prevailed over the rest of the response.

The V gene's germline CDR1 is LNHDA and CDR2 SQIVND (reference sequence). CDR3 length: 15 residues. V was trimmed by 11 bases and J by 4 bases, leaving 22 bases between them. In its sample, this clonotype was seen many times. The antigen remains unidentified. TCRdb re-analysed the reads in MiXCR, keeping a single row per CDR3 protein. Of around 270,000 distinct CDR3 sequences detected, 9.1% appear once; the ten largest clones hold roughly 16%. The material sequenced was PBMCs. The chain recombines TRBV19 with TRBJ2-3; D tentatively fits TRBD1 or TRBD2 (5 bases each). The receptor was derived from a human donor in good health (CMV status not recorded). Some clones in this sample may be carry-over from other donors' samples. In DNA form, the CDR3 reads TGTGCCTGTGGTTTTGGCGGACGGGGCGCAGATACGCAGTATTTT. It translates to CACGFGGRGADTQYF.